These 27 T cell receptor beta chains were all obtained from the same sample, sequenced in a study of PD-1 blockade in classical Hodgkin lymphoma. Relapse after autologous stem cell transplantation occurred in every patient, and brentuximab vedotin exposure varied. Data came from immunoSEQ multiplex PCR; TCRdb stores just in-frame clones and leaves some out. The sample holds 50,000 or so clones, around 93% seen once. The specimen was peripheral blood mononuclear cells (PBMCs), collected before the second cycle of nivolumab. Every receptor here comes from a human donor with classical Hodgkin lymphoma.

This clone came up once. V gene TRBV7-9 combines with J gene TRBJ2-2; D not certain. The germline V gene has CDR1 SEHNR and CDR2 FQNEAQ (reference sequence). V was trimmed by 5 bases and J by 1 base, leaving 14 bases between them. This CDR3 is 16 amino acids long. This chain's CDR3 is CASSAGYLGNTGELFF. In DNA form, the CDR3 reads TGTGCCAGCAGCGCCGGCTACTTGGGGAACACCGGGGAGCTGTTTTTT.

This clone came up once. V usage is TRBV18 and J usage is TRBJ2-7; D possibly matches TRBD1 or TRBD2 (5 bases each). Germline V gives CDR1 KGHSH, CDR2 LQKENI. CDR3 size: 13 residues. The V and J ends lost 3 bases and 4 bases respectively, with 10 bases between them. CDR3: CASSPGDRYEQYF. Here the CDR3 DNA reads TGTGCCAGCTCACCGGGGGACCGATACGAGCAGTACTTC.

CDR3: CASSLAPSGANSPLHF. The CDR3 DNA follows: TGTGCCAGCAGCTTAGCCCCCAGTGGGGCGAATTCACCCCTCCACTTT. The V and J genes are TRBV7-6 and TRBJ1-6; tentatively, D is TRBD1 (5 bases). The CDR3 runs to 16 residues. V was clipped by 0 bases and J by 7 bases, with 13 bases between them. Germline loops: CDR1 SGHVS, CDR2 FNYEAQ. Using reference TRBV7-6 and TRBJ1-6 for the parts outside the CDR3, the full variable domain is GAGVSQSPRYKVTKRGQDVALRCDPISGHVSLYWYRQALGQGPEFLTYFNYEAQQDKSGLPNDRFSAERPEGSISTLTIQRTEQRDSAMYRCASSLAPSGANSPLHFGNGTRLTVT.

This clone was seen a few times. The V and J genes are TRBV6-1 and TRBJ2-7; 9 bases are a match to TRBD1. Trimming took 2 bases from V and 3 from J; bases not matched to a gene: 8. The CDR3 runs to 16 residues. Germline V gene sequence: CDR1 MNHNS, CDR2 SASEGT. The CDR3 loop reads CASSEILGQGFYEQYF. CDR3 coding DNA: TGTGCCAGCAGTGAAATTTTGGGACAGGGTTTCTACGAGCAGTACTTC.

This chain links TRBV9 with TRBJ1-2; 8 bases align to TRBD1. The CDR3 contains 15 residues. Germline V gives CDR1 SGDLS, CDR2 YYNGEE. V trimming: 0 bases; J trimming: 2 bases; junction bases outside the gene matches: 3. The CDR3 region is CASSVGAGGNYGYTF. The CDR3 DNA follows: TGTGCCAGCAGCGTAGGCGCAGGGGGCAACTATGGCTACACCTTC.

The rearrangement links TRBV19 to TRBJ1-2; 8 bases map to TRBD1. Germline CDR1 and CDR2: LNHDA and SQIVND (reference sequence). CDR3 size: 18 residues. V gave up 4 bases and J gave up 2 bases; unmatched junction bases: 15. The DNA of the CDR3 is TGTGCCAGTAGTACCCCCAAACAGGGGGAATCGGCAAACTATGGCTACACCTTC. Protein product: CASSTPKQGESANYGYTF.

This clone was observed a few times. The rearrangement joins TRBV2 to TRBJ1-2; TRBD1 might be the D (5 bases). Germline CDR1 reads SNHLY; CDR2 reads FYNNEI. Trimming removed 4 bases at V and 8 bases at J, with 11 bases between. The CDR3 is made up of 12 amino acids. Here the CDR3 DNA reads TGTGCCAGCAGTGTCACGGGGCGCGGCTACACCTTC. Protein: CASSVTGRGYTF.

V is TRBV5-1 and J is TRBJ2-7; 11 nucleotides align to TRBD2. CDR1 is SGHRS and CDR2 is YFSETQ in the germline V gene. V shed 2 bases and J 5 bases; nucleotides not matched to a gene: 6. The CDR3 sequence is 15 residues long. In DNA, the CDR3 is TGCGCCAGCAGCTTAATGACTAGCGGGGTTCACGAGCAGTACTTC. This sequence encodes CASSLMTSGVHEQYF.

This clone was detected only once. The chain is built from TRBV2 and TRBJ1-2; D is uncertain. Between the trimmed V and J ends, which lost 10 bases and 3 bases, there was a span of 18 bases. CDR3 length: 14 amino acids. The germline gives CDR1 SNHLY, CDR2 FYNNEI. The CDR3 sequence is CANSVPDGDYGYTF. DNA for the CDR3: TGTGCCAACTCCGTCCCTGACGGTGACTATGGCTACACCTTC.

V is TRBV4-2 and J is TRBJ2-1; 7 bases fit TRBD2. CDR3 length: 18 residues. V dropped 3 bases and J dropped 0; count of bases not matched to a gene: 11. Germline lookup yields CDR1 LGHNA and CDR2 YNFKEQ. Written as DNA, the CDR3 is TGTGCCAGCAGCCATGGTTGGCTAGCGGTGAGCTCCTACAATGAGCAGTTCTTC. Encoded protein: CASSHGWLAVSSYNEQFF.

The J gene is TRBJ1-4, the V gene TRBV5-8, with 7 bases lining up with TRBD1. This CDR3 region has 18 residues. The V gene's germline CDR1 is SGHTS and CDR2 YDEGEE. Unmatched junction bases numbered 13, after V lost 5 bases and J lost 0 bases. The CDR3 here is CASRNWRQGLATNEKLFF. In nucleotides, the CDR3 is TGTGCCAGCAGGAACTGGCGACAGGGACTTGCAACTAATGAAAAACTGTTTTTT.

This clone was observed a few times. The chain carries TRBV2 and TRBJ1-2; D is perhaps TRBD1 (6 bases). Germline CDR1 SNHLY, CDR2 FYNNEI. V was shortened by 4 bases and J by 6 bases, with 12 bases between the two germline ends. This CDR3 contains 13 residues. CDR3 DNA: TGTGCCAGCAGTGCGGGGGGGGCTGATGGCTACACCTTC. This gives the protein CASSAGGADGYTF.

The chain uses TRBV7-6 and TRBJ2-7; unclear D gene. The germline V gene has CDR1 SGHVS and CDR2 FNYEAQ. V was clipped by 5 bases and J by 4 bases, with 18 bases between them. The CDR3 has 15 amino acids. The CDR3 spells CASSPRYPQVYEQYF. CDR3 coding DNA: TGTGCCAGCAGCCCCCGGTACCCCCAAGTTTACGAGCAGTACTTC.

CDR3 residues: CASSPSPGQGAETQYF. CDR3 coding DNA: TGTGCCAGCAGTCCTTCCCCCGGACAGGGGGCAGAGACCCAGTACTTC. The chain links TRBV28 to TRBJ2-5, with TRBD1 matching over 11 bases. There are 16 residues in the CDR3. Germline V gene lookup returns CDR1 MDHEN and CDR2 SYDVKM. The V and J ends lost 5 bases and 4 bases, in that order; junction bases with no gene match: 9.

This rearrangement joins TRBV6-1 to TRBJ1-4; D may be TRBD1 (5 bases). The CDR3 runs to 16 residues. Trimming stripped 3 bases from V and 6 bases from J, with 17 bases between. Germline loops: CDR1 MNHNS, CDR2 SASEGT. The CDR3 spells CASSDPRWGGDEKLFF. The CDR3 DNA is TGTGCCAGCAGTGATCCTCGCTGGGGAGGGGATGAAAAACTGTTTTTT.

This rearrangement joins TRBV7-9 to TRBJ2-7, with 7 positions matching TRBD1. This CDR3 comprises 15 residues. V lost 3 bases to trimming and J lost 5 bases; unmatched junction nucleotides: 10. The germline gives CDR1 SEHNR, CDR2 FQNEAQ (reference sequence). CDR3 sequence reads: CASSFPYRGRDEQYF. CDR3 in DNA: TGTGCCAGCAGCTTTCCCTACAGGGGAAGGGACGAGCAGTACTTC.

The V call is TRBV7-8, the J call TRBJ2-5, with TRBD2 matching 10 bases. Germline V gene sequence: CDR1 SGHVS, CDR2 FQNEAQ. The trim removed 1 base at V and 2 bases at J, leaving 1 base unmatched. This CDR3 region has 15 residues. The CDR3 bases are TGTGCCAGCAGCTTAGGGACTAGCGGACAAGAGACCCAGTACTTC. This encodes CASSLGTSGQETQYF.

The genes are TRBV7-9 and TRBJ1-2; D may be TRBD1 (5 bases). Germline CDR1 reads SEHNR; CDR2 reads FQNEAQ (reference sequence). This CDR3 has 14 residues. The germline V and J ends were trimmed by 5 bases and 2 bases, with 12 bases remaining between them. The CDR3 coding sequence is TGTGCCAGCAGCCGGGGGTCTGACAACTATGGCTACACCTTC. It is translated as CASSRGSDNYGYTF.

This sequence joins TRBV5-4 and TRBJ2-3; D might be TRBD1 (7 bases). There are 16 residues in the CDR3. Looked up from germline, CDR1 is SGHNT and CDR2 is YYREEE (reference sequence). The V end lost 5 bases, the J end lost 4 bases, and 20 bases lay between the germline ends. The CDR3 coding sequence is TGTGCCAGCAGGGGGGCGCAGGGGGGCAGGGCAGATACGCAGTATTTT. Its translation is CASRGAQGGRADTQYF.

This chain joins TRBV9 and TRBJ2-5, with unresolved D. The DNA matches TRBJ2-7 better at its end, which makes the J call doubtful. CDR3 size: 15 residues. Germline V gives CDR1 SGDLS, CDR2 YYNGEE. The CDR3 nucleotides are TGTGCCAGCAGCGCCAACGAATCACCCCTTTACGAGCAGTACTTC. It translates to CASSANESPLYEQYF.

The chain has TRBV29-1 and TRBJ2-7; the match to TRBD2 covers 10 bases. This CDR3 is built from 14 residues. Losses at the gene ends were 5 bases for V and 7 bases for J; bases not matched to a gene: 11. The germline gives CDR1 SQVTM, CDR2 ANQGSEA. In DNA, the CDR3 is TGCAGCGTTATTCCGGGACTAGCGATTTGGGAGCAGTACTTC. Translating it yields CSVIPGLAIWEQYF.

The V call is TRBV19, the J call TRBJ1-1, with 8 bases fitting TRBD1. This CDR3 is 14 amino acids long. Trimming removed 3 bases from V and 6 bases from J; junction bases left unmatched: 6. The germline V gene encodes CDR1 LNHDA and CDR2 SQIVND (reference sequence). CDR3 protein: CASSIEDRVAEAFF. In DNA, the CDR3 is TGTGCCAGTAGTATTGAGGACAGGGTCGCTGAAGCTTTCTTT.

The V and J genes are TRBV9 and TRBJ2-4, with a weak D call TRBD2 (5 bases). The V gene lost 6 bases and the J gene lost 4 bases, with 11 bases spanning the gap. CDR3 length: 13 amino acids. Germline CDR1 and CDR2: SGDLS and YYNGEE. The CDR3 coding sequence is TGTGCCAGCACCCCCGGGGAAAAAAACATTCAGTACTTC. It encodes CASTPGEKNIQYF.

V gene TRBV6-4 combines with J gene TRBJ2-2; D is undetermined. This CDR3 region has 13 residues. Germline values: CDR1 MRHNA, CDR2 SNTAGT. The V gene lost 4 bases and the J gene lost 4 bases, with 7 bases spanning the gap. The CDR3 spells CASSVETTGELFF. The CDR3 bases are TGTGCCAGCAGTGTGGAGACCACCGGGGAGCTGTTTTTT.

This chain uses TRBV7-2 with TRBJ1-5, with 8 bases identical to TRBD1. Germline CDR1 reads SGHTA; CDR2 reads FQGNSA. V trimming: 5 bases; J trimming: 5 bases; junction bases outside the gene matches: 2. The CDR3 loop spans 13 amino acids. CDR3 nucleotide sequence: TGTGCCAGCAGCACGGACAGGGATCAGCCCCAGCATTTT. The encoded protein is CASSTDRDQPQHF.

CDR3 in DNA: TGTGCCAGCAGTGAGAAGAGTGGGACTACGACCTACAATGAGCAGTTCTTC. Translated, it gives CASSEKSGTTTYNEQFF. V and J are TRBV2 and TRBJ2-1, with 7 bases lining up with TRBD2. From germline, CDR1 is SNHLY and CDR2 FYNNEI. This CDR3 has 17 residues. With V trimmed by 3 bases and J by 2 bases, 10 bases remained unmatched.

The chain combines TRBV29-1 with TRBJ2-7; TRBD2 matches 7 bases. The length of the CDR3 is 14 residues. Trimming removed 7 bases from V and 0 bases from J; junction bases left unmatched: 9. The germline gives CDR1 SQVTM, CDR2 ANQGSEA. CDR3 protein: CSAEAGDPSYEQYF. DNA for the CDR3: TGCAGCGCTGAGGCGGGAGACCCCTCCTACGAGCAGTACTTC.